The clone carrying this T cell receptor beta chain was seen a handful of times. No antigen is known for it. This entry comes from a study of blood T cells in healthy people across ages. Study details: Template switching caught about one barcoded beta molecule for each two T cells. Overall study results and limits: Donors of long life had a larger count of naive CD4+ cells and greater diversity than aged donors.

Donors ranged from roughly 6 to 90 years old and were healthy Caucasians in Russia. The second PCR ran about 6 to 11 cycles with a sample-barcoded 5' primer and J-beta primers. TCRdb processed the 5' RACE reads anew with MiXCR; each CDR3 protein has one entry. The data contain 1.5 million to 2 million distinct CDR3 sequences, roughly two fifths of them seen just once; the ten biggest clones take up about 23%. The CDR3 runs to 15 residues. From germline, CDR1 is LGHNT and CDR2 FRNRAP. Trimming took off 4 bases at V and 0 bases at J, with 10 bases between the two ends. The clonotype comes from a human donor in good health. The sample taken for sequencing was blood. This chain connects TRBV12-5 to TRBJ2-1; perhaps TRBD1 as D (6 bases). In DNA form, the CDR3 reads TGTGCTAGTGGTTCGACCAGGGGCTCCTACAATGAGCAGTTCTTC. The encoded protein is CASGSTRGSYNEQFF.